The T cell receptor (beta chain) described here comes from a study of T-cell reconstitution after alpha-beta-depleted transplantation in children. Study-wide results and caveats: Newly produced T cells mostly accounted for T-cell counts and diversity one year post-transplant. For some patients, TCRbeta diversity was high at day 60 because of recipient T cells and thymic progenitors that survived. It was reported that alpha-beta T cells came from several hundred expanded graft clones (about two months after transplant).

For TCRbeta, the library was prepared with unique molecular identifiers. In TCRdb, the PCR reads were re-called with MiXCR into one record per CDR3 protein. The table shows around 670,000 distinct CDR3 sequences, with around 13% occurring only once. At least ten counts were recorded for this clonotype. Its antigen is currently unknown. The junction departs from germline at one end; a sequencing error may be responsible. This receptor was taken from a girl aged 2 to 10 with congenital amegakaryocytic thrombocytopenia, due to receive a stem cell transplant. The specimen was PBMCs, collected before TCRalphabeta/CD19-depleted stem cell transplant.

The CDR3 sequence: CSARDSGRYQRPDF. Here the CDR3 DNA reads TGCAGTGCTAGAGACAGCGGGAGGTACCAGCGGCCAGACTTC. The rearrangement links TRBV20-1 to TRBJ2-1, with 9 bases identical to TRBD2. CDR3 size: 14 residues. Germline values: CDR1 DFQATT, CDR2 SNEGSKA (reference sequence).